Listed below are T cell receptor beta chains from one sample, sequenced in a study of blood T cell repertoires in COVID-19. The repertoire was sequenced with immunoSEQ multiplex PCR; TCRdb's copy has only in-frame clones and lacks some. The table lists 180,000 or so clones, 70% to 90% of them singletons, with more than 6.5% in the top ten. The sample taken for sequencing was peripheral blood. These receptors originate from a woman older than 75 in a cohort sampled during active or convalescent COVID-19. Each CDR3 is given with its conserved first and last residue. A D gene is named only where the DNA matches it firmly. Size is stated for part of the rows, as once, few or many counts, or as a class when the clone is expanded.

J gene,clone size,V gene,CDR3 length,D gene,CDR3 protein,CDR3 DNA
TRBJ1-5,few,TRBV15,15,NA,CATSRDGEQNQPQHF,TGTGCCACCAGCAGGGATGGAGAACAAAATCAGCCCCAGCATTTT
TRBJ2-3,NA,TRBV27,16,TRBD2,CASSLGLAGGEDTQYF,TGTGCCAGCAGTTTGGGACTAGCGGGAGGGGAAGATACGCAGTATTTT
TRBJ2-1,NA,TRBV18,16,TRBD2,CASSTRTSGIHNEQFF,TGTGCCAGCTCAACAAGGACTAGCGGGATCCACAATGAGCAGTTCTTC
TRBJ1-1,NA,TRBV10-2,14,TRBD1,CASSEVPGGTEAFF,TGCGCCAGCAGTGAGGTCCCAGGGGGCACTGAAGCTTTCTTT
TRBJ2-7,NA,TRBV29-1,13,TRBD1,CSADRGGGYEQYF,TGCAGCGCAGACAGGGGTGGAGGCTACGAGCAGTACTTC
TRBJ2-7,NA,TRBV5-1,15,NA,CASSLETNPSYEQYF,TGCGCCAGCAGCTTGGAAACAAACCCATCCTACGAGCAGTACTTC
TRBJ2-3,NA,TRBV27,17,TRBD1,CASSLTFAGLRGDTQYF,TGTGCCAGCAGTTTAACCTTTGCGGGCCTCAGGGGGGATACGCAGTATTTT
TRBJ1-2,NA,TRBV9,15,TRBD1,CASSDGQEAGYGYTF,TGTGCCAGCAGCGACGGACAGGAGGCCGGCTATGGCTACACCTTC
TRBJ2-1,NA,TRBV28,16,NA,CASSHRGGVIYNEQFF,TGTGCCAGCAGTCATAGGGGGGGGGTTATCTACAATGAGCAGTTCTTC
TRBJ1-5,NA,TRBV13,15,TRBD1,CASSFTGAGNQPQHF,TGTGCCAGCAGCTTTACAGGGGCGGGCAATCAGCCCCAGCATTTT
TRBJ1-2,NA,TRBV12-3/TRBV12-4,12,NA,CASRGGNYGYTF,TGTGCCAGCAGGGGCGGGAACTATGGCTACACCTTC
TRBJ1-4,NA,TRBV13,14,NA,CASSTRTRNEKLFF,TGTGCCAGCAGCACCCGAACCAGAAATGAAAAACTGTTTTTT
TRBJ1-1,NA,TRBV2,14,NA,CASSEDRPNTEAFF,TGTGCCAGCAGTGAAGACAGGCCGAACACTGAAGCTTTCTTT
TRBJ1-2,NA,TRBV6-4,17,TRBD1,CASSDHIRQGKNYGYTF,TGTGCCAGCAGTGACCATATAAGACAGGGCAAAAACTATGGCTACACCTTC
TRBJ1-5,few,TRBV28,14,TRBD1,CASSRDSNNQPQHF,TGTGCCAGCAGCCGGGACAGCAACAATCAGCCCCAGCATTTT
TRBJ2-5,NA,TRBV27,15,NA,CASSYGGPGQETQYF,TGTGCCAGCAGTTACGGCGGACCGGGGCAAGAGACCCAGTACTTC
TRBJ2-2,NA,TRBV27,12,NA,CASRQGIGELFF,TGTGCCAGCAGGCAGGGTATCGGGGAGCTGTTTTTT
TRBJ1-2,once,TRBV19,13,NA,CASSPGTNRGYTF,TGTGCCAGTAGTCCCGGGACAAACCGGGGCTACACCTTC
TRBJ2-5,NA,TRBV9,14,NA,CASSAGRTQETQYF,TGTGCCAGCAGCGCCGGGAGAACACAAGAGACCCAGTACTTC
TRBJ1-3,NA,TRBV7-9,13,NA,CASGRGSGNTIYF,TGTGCCAGCGGCAGAGGCTCTGGAAACACCATATATTTT
TRBJ2-5,NA,TRBV21-1,18,NA,CASSEVTPRQGVGETQYF,TGTGCCAGCAGCGAAGTAACACCACGACAGGGAGTAGGGGAGACCCAGTACTTC
TRBJ1-1,NA,TRBV3-1/TRBV3-2,14,TRBD1,CASSQPEVGGRAFF,TGTGCCAGCAGCCAGCCCGAAGTAGGGGGCAGAGCTTTCTTT
TRBJ1-2,NA,TRBV11-3,15,TRBD1,CASSKNSGGHYGYTF,TGTGCCAGCAGCAAAAATTCAGGGGGCCACTATGGCTACACCTTC
TRBJ1-2,NA,TRBV2,16,TRBD1,CASSEARTGVLYGYTF,TGTGCCAGCAGTGAAGCCAGGACAGGGGTTCTCTATGGCTACACCTTC
TRBJ2-3,NA,TRBV7-2,11,TRBD1,CASSLGQGPYF,TGTGCCAGCAGCCTGGGACAGGGTCCGTATTTT
TRBJ1-1,NA,TRBV9,15,NA,CASSPRQNMNTEAFF,TGTGCCAGCAGCCCCCGACAGAATATGAACACTGAAGCTTTCTTT
TRBJ1-2,NA,TRBV27,13,TRBD1,CASSAWDRDGYTF,TGTGCCAGCAGTGCTTGGGACAGGGATGGCTACACCTTC
TRBJ2-3,NA,TRBV4-3,15,NA,CASSQRTASTDTQYF,TGCGCCAGCAGCCAAAGGACAGCAAGCACAGATACGCAGTATTTT
TRBJ2-2,once,TRBV3-1/TRBV3-2,20,TRBD2,CASSSPRAGLAGVNTGELFF,TGTGCCAGCAGCTCCCCCAGGGCCGGACTAGCGGGGGTAAACACCGGGGAGCTGTTTTTT
TRBJ2-2,NA,TRBV6-5,15,NA,CASSRWGGDTGELFF,TGTGCCAGCAGTCGCTGGGGGGGCGACACCGGGGAGCTGTTTTTT
TRBJ1-1,NA,TRBV4-1,15,NA,CASSQPPRGIAEAFF,TGCGCCAGCAGCCAACCGCCTCGGGGAATTGCTGAAGCTTTCTTT
TRBJ1-1,NA,TRBV28,15,NA,CASSLLRGMNTEAFF,TGTGCCAGCAGTTTATTGCGGGGCATGAACACTGAAGCTTTCTTT
TRBJ1-5,NA,TRBV28,14,NA,CASSLGSEWQPQHF,TGTGCCAGCAGTCTCGGGTCGGAGTGGCAGCCCCAGCATTTT
TRBJ1-6,NA,TRBV27,17,NA,CASSLGGKSSYNSPLHF,TGTGCCAGCAGTTTGGGGGGGAAGAGCTCCTATAATTCACCCCTCCACTTT
TRBJ1-1,once,TRBV29-1,13,NA,CSVEDRVNTEAFF,TGCAGCGTTGAAGACAGGGTAAACACTGAAGCTTTCTTT
TRBJ1-2,NA,TRBV27,15,TRBD1,CASSGTGGEGKGYTF,TGTGCCAGCAGTGGGACAGGGGGCGAAGGGAAGGGCTACACCTTC
TRBJ1-1,NA,TRBV7-9,13,TRBD1,CASSSGQGREAFF,TGTGCCAGCAGCTCAGGACAGGGCCGCGAAGCTTTCTTT
TRBJ1-1,NA,TRBV14,13,NA,CASSPFMNTEAFF,TGTGCCAGCAGCCCTTTTATGAACACTGAAGCTTTCTTT
TRBJ2-7,few,TRBV18,14,NA,CASTTGVGSYEQYF,TGTGCCAGCACGACCGGGGTCGGTTCCTACGAGCAGTACTTC
TRBJ2-7,NA,TRBV4-2,13,NA,CASGHRVGDEQYF,TGTGCCAGCGGCCACCGGGTCGGCGACGAGCAGTACTTC
TRBJ1-1,NA,TRBV5-1,15,TRBD1,CASSSGDSVNTEAFF,TGCGCCAGCAGCTCCGGGGACAGCGTGAACACTGAAGCTTTCTTT
TRBJ2-1,few,TRBV6-5,13,TRBD1,CASSRGQYNEQFF,TGTGCCAGCAGTCGGGGACAGTACAATGAGCAGTTCTTC
TRBJ1-4,NA,TRBV4-1,15,TRBD1,CASSQDGQGGEKLFF,TGCGCCAGCAGCCAAGATGGGCAGGGGGGAGAAAAACTGTTTTTT
TRBJ1-4,once,TRBV5-1,14,NA,CASGPGVANEKLFF,TGCGCCAGCGGCCCAGGGGTGGCTAATGAAAAACTGTTTTTT
TRBJ1-3,NA,TRBV28,14,NA,CASSFPGPGNTIYF,TGTGCCAGCAGTTTCCCAGGGCCGGGAAACACCATATATTTT
TRBJ2-2,NA,TRBV7-8,14,TRBD1,CASSRQGNTGELFF,TGTGCCAGCAGCCGACAGGGTAACACCGGGGAGCTGTTTTTT
TRBJ1-2,NA,TRBV27,15,NA,CASSPLTGTGYGYTF,TGTGCCAGCAGCCCCTTAACAGGGACGGGCTATGGCTACACCTTC
TRBJ2-7,NA,TRBV29-1,13,TRBD1,CSGKQGANYEQYF,TGCAGCGGCAAACAGGGGGCGAACTACGAGCAGTACTTC